This entry lists 29 T cell receptor beta chains sequenced from one sample in a study of T cells in Graves' hyperthyroidism and ophthalmopathy. TCR beta CDR3 regions were amplified from RNA transcripts. First-round RT-PCR of the TCR CDR3 relied on the HTBI primer set. From the multiplex PCR reads, TCRdb called clonotypes with MiXCR, one entry per CDR3 protein. The sample records about 690,000 distinct CDR3 sequences, 15% to 20% being singletons. The sequenced sample consisted of blood. These receptors were obtained from a man aged 45-65 years with Graves' hyperthyroidism.

This clonotype was recorded at least ten times. This chain's CDR3 is CASRSTNYEQYF. In DNA form, the CDR3 reads TGTGCCAGCAGGTCGACCAACTACGAGCAGTACTTC. The chain joins TRBV28 to TRBJ2-7; unclear D gene. The CDR3 covers 12 residues. Germline CDR1 MDHEN, CDR2 SYDVKM. The ends were cut back, 6 bases at V and 3 bases at J, with 9 bases in the middle.

This clonotype appeared many times. The chain uses TRBV2 and TRBJ1-1; D call uncertain. Germline V CDR1 and CDR2: SNHLY, FYNNEI. With 0 bases removed from V and 10 bases from J, the gap between germline ends came to 12 bases. CDR3 size: 13 residues. The CDR3 nucleotides are TGTGCCAGCAGTGAAGCCAGCCCCCTCGGAGCTTTCTTT. Its protein product is CASSEASPLGAFF.

This clonotype was detected ten times or more. This chain joins TRBV2 and TRBJ2-1, with no clear D. Trimming removed 7 bases at V and 15 bases at J, with 22 bases between. Germline V gene sequence: CDR1 SNHLY, CDR2 FYNNEI. The CDR3 has 13 residues. In nucleotides, the CDR3 is TGTGCCAGCATGGTTGACTCCAAACGCGCGTCGTTCTTC. Translation gives CASMVDSKRASFF.

This clonotype was observed many times. The V call is TRBV6-1, the J call TRBJ1-3; no definite D call. CDR3 length: 15 residues. Germline loops: CDR1 MNHNS, CDR2 SASEGT. V was pared by 1 base and J by 0 bases, with 7 bases between. CDR3: CASSEGYGSGNTIYF. The CDR3 coding sequence is TGTGCCAGCAGTGAAGGGTATGGCTCTGGAAACACCATATATTTT.

The sample holds many counts of this clonotype. The gene calls are TRBV2 and TRBJ2-7; TRBD2 might be the D (5 bases). Deletions cut 10 bases from V and 2 bases from J, with 15 bases between. CDR1 and CDR2 (germline): SNHLY, FYNNEI. The CDR3 runs to 13 residues. The CDR3 DNA reads as TGTGCCACAGCACCCGGGGTGACCTACGAGCAGTACTTC. Translating gives CATAPGVTYEQYF.

The V gene is TRBV4-1, the J gene TRBJ2-1, with TRBD1 matching over 10 bases. Germline V gives CDR1 MGHRA, CDR2 YSYEKL. V shed 6 bases, J shed 2 bases, and the junction held 7 bases outside the gene matches. This CDR3 has 16 amino acids. CDR3 sequence reads: CASSYTGTGAYNEQFF. CDR3 nucleotides: TGCGCCAGCAGTTACACCGGGACAGGGGCCTACAATGAGCAGTTCTTC.

As concerns this clonotype: A single base separates this from a much larger clone, so it may be a read error. The rearrangement uses TRBV5-1 and TRBJ2-1; the D gene is possibly TRBD2 (5 bases). Deletions cut 3 bases from V and 12 bases from J, with 28 bases between. The CDR3 extends over 17 amino acids. Germline-derived CDR1 and CDR2 are SGHRS and YFSETQ. CDR3 sequence (DNA): TGCGCCAGCAGCTCTCCAGAGCGGCAGAAAGACAACATTGGGCAGTTCTTC. Translated, it gives CASSSPERQKDNIGQFF.

Many counts were recorded for this clonotype. The chain links TRBV5-8 to TRBJ2-1, with TRBD2 matching over 8 bases. The CDR3 runs 16 residues. Germline CDR1 SGHTS, CDR2 YDEGEE. J gave up 2 bases and V 2 bases, and 6 bases lay outside the gene matches. The CDR3 nucleotides are TGTGCCAGCAGCTTCGCGGGAGGTATTGCCTACAATGAGCAGTTCTTC. Protein product: CASSFAGGIAYNEQFF.

J is TRBJ2-2 and V is TRBV7-9; D unclear. Trimming took 3 bases from V and 8 from J, leaving 13 bases between them. Germline V gives CDR1 SEHNR, CDR2 FQNEAQ (reference sequence). This CDR3 is built from 14 residues. The DNA of the CDR3 is TGTGCCAGCAGCTTTTCTAGGGTTGGAGGGGAGCTGTTTTTT. Encoded protein: CASSFSRVGGELFF.

The chain couples TRBV6-5 to TRBJ2-7, with TRBD1 as a possible D gene (6 bases). Trimming took 8 bases from V and 7 from J, leaving 18 bases between them. This CDR3 contains 13 residues. Germline V CDR1 and CDR2: MNHEY, SVGAGI. The CDR3 reads CASWGQARGEQYF. DNA for the CDR3: TGTGCCAGCTGGGGGCAAGCCCGTGGTGAGCAGTACTTC.

The chain has TRBV10-2 and TRBJ2-3, with 8 positions matching TRBD2. After removal of 10 bases from V and 6 bases from J, the junction contained 12 bases not matched to a gene. The germline V gene has CDR1 WSHSY and CDR2 SAAADI. This CDR3 is 14 amino acids long. The CDR3: CAIGETSEPDTQYF. CDR3 nucleotide sequence: TGCGCCATAGGGGAGACTAGCGAGCCGGATACGCAGTATTTT.

The gene calls are TRBV20-1 and TRBJ1-4; 8 bases agree with TRBD1. V shed 2 bases and J 4 bases; nucleotides not matched to a gene: 6. The CDR3 length is 15 residues. Germline assignment: CDR1 DFQATT and CDR2 SNEGSKA (reference sequence). CDR3 sequence reads: CSARPPDRDNEKLFF. Written as DNA, the CDR3 is TGCAGTGCTAGACCACCGGACAGGGATAATGAAAAACTGTTTTTT.

This clonotype was picked up a small number of times. The V and J genes are TRBV10-3 and TRBJ1-2, with 10 bases matching TRBD1. Germline loops: CDR1 ENHRY, CDR2 SYGVKD. The CDR3 covers 17 residues. The J segment lost 5 bases and the V segment lost 5 bases, leaving 14 bases of the junction unmatched. CDR3 protein: CAISYQPGTGVEYGYTF. CDR3 DNA sequence: TGTGCCATCAGTTACCAACCGGGGACAGGGGTAGAATATGGCTACACCTTC.

V is TRBV12-3 or TRBV12-4 and J is TRBJ2-7, with D unresolved. The CDR3 contains 13 residues. V dropped 2 bases and J dropped 5 bases, with 10 bases sitting between them. DNA of the CDR3: TGTGCCAGCAGTTTAACAAGGTCGGACGAGCAGTACTTC. This gives the protein CASSLTRSDEQYF.

Of note for this clonotype: Given a much more abundant clone one base away, this may be a read error. The chain carries TRBV19 and TRBJ1-1; 8 bases map to TRBD1. CDR3 length equals 11 residues. Germline assignment: CDR1 LNHDA and CDR2 SQIVND (reference sequence). CDR3 residues: CASNTGGEASF. The CDR3 DNA reads TGTGCCAGTAATACAGGGGGAGAAGCTTCCTTT.

This clonotype was found many times. The chain joins TRBV28 to TRBJ2-5; maybe TRBD1 (5 bases). Germline loops: CDR1 MDHEN, CDR2 SYDVKM. There are 14 residues in the CDR3. The ends were cut back, 2 bases at V and 1 base at J, with 8 bases in the middle. CDR3 protein: CASSLHRSQETQYF. DNA for the CDR3: TGTGCCAGCAGTTTACACAGGAGCCAAGAGACCCAGTACTTC.

The gene calls are TRBV6-2 or TRBV6-3 and TRBJ1-1, with D uncertain. The V gene's germline CDR1 is MNHEY and CDR2 SVGEGT. The V gene lost 2 bases and the J gene lost 1 base, with 23 bases spanning the gap. This CDR3 is 19 amino acids long. The DNA of the CDR3 is TGTGCCAGCAGTTACGGACCCTGGCCCTCCTCAACACAGAACACTGAAGCTTTCTTT. This codes for CASSYGPWPSSTQNTEAFF.

Ten or more counts support this clonotype. This chain links TRBV7-9 with TRBJ2-7, with 14 bases matching TRBD2. The CDR3 has 19 amino acids. Germline V CDR1 and CDR2: SEHNR, FQNEAQ (reference sequence). V shed 4 bases, J shed 6 bases, and the junction held 17 bases outside the gene matches. The CDR3 nucleotides read TGTGCCAGCAGCTCTATACCGGGACTAGCGGGAGTTGTAACGTCCGAGCAGTACTTC. Its protein product is CASSSIPGLAGVVTSEQYF. Full variable domain (remainder filled in from reference TRBV7-9 and TRBJ2-7): DTGVSQNPRHKITKRGQNVTFRCDPISEHNRLYWYRQTLGQGPEFLTYFQNEAQLEKSRLLSDRFSAERPKGSFSTLEIQRTEQGDSAMYLCASSSIPGLAGVVTSEQYFGPGTRLTVT.

This clonotype has a count of ten or more. The chain joins TRBV14 to TRBJ2-1; 8 bases align to TRBD2. CDR1 is SGHDN and CDR2 is FVKESK in the germline V gene. Germline trimming cut 3 bases from V and 4 bases from J; bases unmatched to any gene: 5. The CDR3 extends over 15 amino acids. The DNA for the CDR3 is TGTGCCAGCAGCCAGCCGGGACTAGAGTACAATGAGCAGTTCTTC. Translated, it gives CASSQPGLEYNEQFF.

This clonotype occurred many times. J is TRBJ2-7 and V is TRBV5-1, with 11 bases fitting TRBD2. V was clipped by 4 bases and J by 5 bases; unmatched bases: 8. Per germline, CDR1 SGHRS and CDR2 YFSETQ. The CDR3 sequence is 15 residues long. The CDR3 loop is CASSPIAGGPNEQYF. CDR3 coding DNA: TGCGCCAGCAGCCCCATAGCGGGAGGGCCCAACGAGCAGTACTTC.

This clonotype was observed a handful of times. Here the CDR3 DNA reads TGCAGTGCTTCCCCGGGACAGGTAGTCTCCGGGGAGCTGTTTTTT. The encoded protein is CSASPGQVVSGELFF. The rearrangement joins TRBV20-1 to TRBJ2-2, with TRBD1 matching over 8 bases. This CDR3 has 15 amino acids. Trimming cost V 5 bases and J 6 bases; bases outside gene matches: 11. CDR1 is DFQATT, CDR2 SNEGSKA, per germline (reference sequence).

This clonotype was detected ten times or more. The gene calls are TRBV11-2 and TRBJ1-1; D uncertain. V lost 1 base and J lost 11, with 8 bases in between. Per germline, CDR1 SGHAT and CDR2 FQNNGV. CDR3 length: 11 residues. In DNA form, the CDR3 reads TGTGCCAGCAGCTTAGTGGGTATCGCTTTCTTT. This gives the protein CASSLVGIAFF.

The chain employs TRBV20-1 and TRBJ2-3, with no clear D. The CDR3 is made up of 13 amino acids. V gave up 3 bases and J gave up 3 bases, with 10 bases separating them. In germline, CDR1 is DFQATT, CDR2 SNEGSKA (reference sequence). Written as DNA, the CDR3 is TGCAGTGCTAGCAGAAGCGTTACAGATACGCAGTATTTT. Translation: CSASRSVTDTQYF.

This clonotype was counted a few times. V is TRBV7-9 and J is TRBJ2-2; TRBD1 might be the D (6 bases). Germline values: CDR1 SEHNR, CDR2 FQNEAQ (reference sequence). The CDR3 sequence is 18 residues long. The V and J ends lost 5 bases and 1 base respectively, with 20 bases between them. The CDR3 loop is CASSPPSGTYVNTGELFF. CDR3 coding DNA: TGTGCCAGCAGCCCTCCTTCCGGGACATATGTGAACACCGGGGAGCTGTTTTTT.

A few counts support this clonotype. J is TRBJ2-2 and V is TRBV7-9; 8 bases line up with TRBD2. The junction had 3 bases not matched to a gene; V was cut back by 2 bases and J by 4 bases. In germline, CDR1 is SEHNR, CDR2 FQNEAQ (reference sequence). There are 15 residues in the CDR3. CDR3 DNA: TGTGCCAGCAGCTTATATGCGGGGGGCACCGGGGAGCTGTTTTTT. This gives the protein CASSLYAGGTGELFF.

This chain connects TRBV25-1 to TRBJ2-3, with D unresolved. V gave up 2 bases and J gave up 0 bases, with 6 bases separating them. Germline assignment: CDR1 MGHDK and CDR2 SYGVNS. The length of the CDR3 is 14 residues. The CDR3 is CASSEGVSTDTQYF. CDR3 nucleotide sequence: TGTGCCAGCAGTGAAGGGGTGAGCACAGATACGCAGTATTTT.

This clonotype was observed a few times. J is TRBJ2-7 and V is TRBV5-1; 9 nucleotides align to TRBD1. Germline V gene data show CDR1 as SGHRS and CDR2 as YFSETQ. J was trimmed by 5 bases and V by 5 bases; bases with no gene match: 11. There are 15 residues in the CDR3. The CDR3 region is CASRTSGGQGNEQYF. For the CDR3, the DNA is TGCGCCAGCAGGACCTCGGGGGGACAGGGAAACGAGCAGTACTTC.

V usage is TRBV7-9 and J usage is TRBJ2-5, with 7 nucleotides matching TRBD1. V shed 7 bases and J 3 bases; nucleotides not matched to a gene: 2. The CDR3 loop spans 12 amino acids. CDR1 and CDR2 from the germline V gene are SEHNR and FQNEAQ (reference sequence). This CDR3 is CASTDREETQYF. The CDR3 nucleotides are TGTGCCAGCACCGACAGGGAAGAGACCCAGTACTTC.

In its sample, this clonotype was seen many times. This sequence joins TRBV28 and TRBJ2-5; TRBD1 aligns across 8 bases. The CDR3 runs to 13 residues. CDR1 and CDR2 from the germline V gene are MDHEN and SYDVKM. The V segment lost 5 bases and the J segment 5 bases; nucleotides outside the gene matches: 4. Here the CDR3 reads CASSGQGVETQYF. The CDR3 DNA reads as TGTGCCAGCAGTGGACAGGGCGTGGAGACCCAGTACTTC.